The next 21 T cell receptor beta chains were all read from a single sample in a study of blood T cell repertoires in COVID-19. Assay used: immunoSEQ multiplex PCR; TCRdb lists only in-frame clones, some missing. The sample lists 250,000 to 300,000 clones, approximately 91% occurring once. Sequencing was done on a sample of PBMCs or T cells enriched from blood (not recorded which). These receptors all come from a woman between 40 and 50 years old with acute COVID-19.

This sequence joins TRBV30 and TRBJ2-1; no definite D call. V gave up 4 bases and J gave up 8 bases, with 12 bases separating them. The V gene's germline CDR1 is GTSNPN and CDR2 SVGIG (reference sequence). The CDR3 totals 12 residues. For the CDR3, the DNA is TGTGCCTGGAATTTTGGCTCCGATGAGCAGTTCTTC. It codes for CAWNFGSDEQFF.

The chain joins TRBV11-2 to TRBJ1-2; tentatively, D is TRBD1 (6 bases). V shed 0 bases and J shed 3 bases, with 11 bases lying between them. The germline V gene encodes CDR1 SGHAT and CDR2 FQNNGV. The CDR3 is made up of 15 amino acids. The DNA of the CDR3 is TGTGCCAGCAGCTTAGATCCCACAGGGTACTATGGCTACACCTTC. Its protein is CASSLDPTGYYGYTF.

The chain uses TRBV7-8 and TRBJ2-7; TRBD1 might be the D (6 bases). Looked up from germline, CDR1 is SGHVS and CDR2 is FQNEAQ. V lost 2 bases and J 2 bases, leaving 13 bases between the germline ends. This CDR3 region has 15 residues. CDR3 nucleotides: TGTGCCAGCAGCTTACAGGAGACAGGTACCTACGAGCAGTACTTC. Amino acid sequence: CASSLQETGTYEQYF.

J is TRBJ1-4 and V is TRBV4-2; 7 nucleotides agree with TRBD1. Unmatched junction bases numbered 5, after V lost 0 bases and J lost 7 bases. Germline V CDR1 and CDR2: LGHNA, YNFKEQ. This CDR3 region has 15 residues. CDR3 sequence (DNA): TGTGCCAGCAGCCAAGAGGACAGGAAAGGTGAAAAACTGTTTTTT. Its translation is CASSQEDRKGEKLFF.

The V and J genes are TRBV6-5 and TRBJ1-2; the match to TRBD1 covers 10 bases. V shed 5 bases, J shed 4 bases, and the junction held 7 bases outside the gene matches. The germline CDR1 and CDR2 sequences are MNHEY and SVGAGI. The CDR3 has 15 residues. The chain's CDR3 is CASSRDRGVSYGYTF. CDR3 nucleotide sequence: TGTGCCAGCAGTCGGGACAGGGGAGTTTCCTATGGCTACACCTTC.

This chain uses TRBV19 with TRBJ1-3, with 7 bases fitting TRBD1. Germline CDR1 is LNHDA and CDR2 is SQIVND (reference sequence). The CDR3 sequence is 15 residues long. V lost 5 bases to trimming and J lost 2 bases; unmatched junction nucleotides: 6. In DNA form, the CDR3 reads TGTGCCAGTAGTCCCTCGACAGGGACTGGAAACACCATATATTTT. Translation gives CASSPSTGTGNTIYF.

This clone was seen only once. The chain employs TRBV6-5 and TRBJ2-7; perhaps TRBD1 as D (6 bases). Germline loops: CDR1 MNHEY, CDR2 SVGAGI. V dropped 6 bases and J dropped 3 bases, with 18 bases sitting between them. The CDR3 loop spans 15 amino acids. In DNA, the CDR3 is TGTGCCAGCAGCAAACCAGACAGGAGCCTCTACGAGCAGTACTTC. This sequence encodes CASSKPDRSLYEQYF.

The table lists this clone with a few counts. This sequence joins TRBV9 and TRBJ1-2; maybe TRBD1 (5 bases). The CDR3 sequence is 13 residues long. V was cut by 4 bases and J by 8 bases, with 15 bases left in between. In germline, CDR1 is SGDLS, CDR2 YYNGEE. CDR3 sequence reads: CASSTQGNRGYTF. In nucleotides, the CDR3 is TGTGCCAGCAGCACCCAGGGAAACAGGGGCTACACCTTC. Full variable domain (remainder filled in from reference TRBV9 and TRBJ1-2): DSGVTQTPKHLITATGQRVTLRCSPRSGDLSVYWYQQSLDQGLQFLIQYYNGEERAKGNILERFSAQQFPDLHSELNLSSLELGDSALYFCASSTQGNRGYTFGSGTRLTVV.

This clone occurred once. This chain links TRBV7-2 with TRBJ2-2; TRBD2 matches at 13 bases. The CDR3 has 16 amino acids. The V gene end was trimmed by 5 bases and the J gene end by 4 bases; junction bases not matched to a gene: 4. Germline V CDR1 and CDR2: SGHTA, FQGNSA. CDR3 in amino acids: CASSPTSGRATGELFF. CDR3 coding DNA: TGTGCCAGCAGCCCTACTAGCGGGAGGGCCACCGGGGAGCTGTTTTTT.

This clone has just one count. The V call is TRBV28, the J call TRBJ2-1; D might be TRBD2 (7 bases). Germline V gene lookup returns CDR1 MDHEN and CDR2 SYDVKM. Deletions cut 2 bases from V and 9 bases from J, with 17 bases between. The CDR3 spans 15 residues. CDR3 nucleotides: TGTGCCAGCAGTTTAGGGGGGGCTCGGACTGTTGAGCAGTTCTTC. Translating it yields CASSLGGARTVEQFF.

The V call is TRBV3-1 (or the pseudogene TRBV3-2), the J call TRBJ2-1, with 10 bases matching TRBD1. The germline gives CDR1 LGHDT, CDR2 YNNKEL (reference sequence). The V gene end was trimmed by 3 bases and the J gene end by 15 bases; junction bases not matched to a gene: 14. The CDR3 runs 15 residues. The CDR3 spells CASSQGTGVPEAPFF. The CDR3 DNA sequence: TGTGCCAGCAGCCAGGGGACAGGGGTTCCGGAAGCACCGTTCTTC.

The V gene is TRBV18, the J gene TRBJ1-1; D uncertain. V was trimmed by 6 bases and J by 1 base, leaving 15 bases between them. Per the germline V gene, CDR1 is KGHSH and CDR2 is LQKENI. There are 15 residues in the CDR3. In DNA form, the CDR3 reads TGTGCCAGCTCTCTAGAGCCGGTTCCGAACACTGAAGCTTTCTTT. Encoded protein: CASSLEPVPNTEAFF. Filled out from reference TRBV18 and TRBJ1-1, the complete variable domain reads NAGVMQNPRHLVRRRGQEARLRCSPMKGHSHVYWYRQLPEEGLKFMVYLQKENIIDESGMPKERFSAEFPKEGPSILRIQQVVRGDSAAYFCASSLEPVPNTEAFFGQGTRLTVV.

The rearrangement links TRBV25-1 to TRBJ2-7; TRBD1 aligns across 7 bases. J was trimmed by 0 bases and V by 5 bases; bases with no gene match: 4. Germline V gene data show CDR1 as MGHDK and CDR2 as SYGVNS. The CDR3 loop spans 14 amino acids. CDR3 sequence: CASSRDRSSYEQYF. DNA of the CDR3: TGTGCCAGCAGTCGGGACAGAAGCTCCTACGAGCAGTACTTC.

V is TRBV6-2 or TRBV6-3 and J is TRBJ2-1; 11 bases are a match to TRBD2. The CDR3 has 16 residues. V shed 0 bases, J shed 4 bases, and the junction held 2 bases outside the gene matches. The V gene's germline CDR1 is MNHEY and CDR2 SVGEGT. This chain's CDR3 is CASSYSPSGGYNEQFF. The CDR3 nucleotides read TGTGCCAGCAGTTACTCCCCTAGCGGGGGGTACAATGAGCAGTTCTTC.

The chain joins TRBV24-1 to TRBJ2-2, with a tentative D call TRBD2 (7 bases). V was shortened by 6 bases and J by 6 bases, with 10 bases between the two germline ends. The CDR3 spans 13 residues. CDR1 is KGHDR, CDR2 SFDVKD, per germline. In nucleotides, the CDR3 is TGTGCCACCAGTCGGGGGGCTTCCGGGGAGCTGTTTTTT. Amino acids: CATSRGASGELFF.

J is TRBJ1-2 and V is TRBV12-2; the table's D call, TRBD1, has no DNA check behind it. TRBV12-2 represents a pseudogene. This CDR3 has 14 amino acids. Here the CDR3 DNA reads TGTGCAAGTCGAAAACAGGGGCGCGGCTATGGCTACACCTTC. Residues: CASRKQGRGYGYTF.

The CDR3 is CASSERGNQPQHF. As DNA, the CDR3 is TGCGCCAGCAGTGAGAGGGGGAATCAGCCCCAGCATTTT. V and J are TRBV10-2 and TRBJ1-5, with a possible D match to TRBD1 (6 bases). CDR1 and CDR2 from the germline V gene are WSHSY and SAAADI. The V end lost 2 bases, the J end lost 4 bases, and 6 bases lay between the germline ends. CDR3 length: 13 residues.

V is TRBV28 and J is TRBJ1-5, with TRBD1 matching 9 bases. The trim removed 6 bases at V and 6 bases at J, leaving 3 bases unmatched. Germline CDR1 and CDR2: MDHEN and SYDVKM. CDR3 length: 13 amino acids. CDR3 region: CASRTGGGQPQHF. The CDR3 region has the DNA TGTGCCAGCAGAACAGGGGGCGGTCAGCCCCAGCATTTT. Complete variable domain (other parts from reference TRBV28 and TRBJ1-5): DVKVTQSSRYLVKRTGEKVFLECVQDMDHENMFWYRQDPGLGLRLIYFSYDVKMKEKGDIPEGYSVSREKKERFSLILESASTNQTSMYLCASRTGGGQPQHFGDGTRLSIL.

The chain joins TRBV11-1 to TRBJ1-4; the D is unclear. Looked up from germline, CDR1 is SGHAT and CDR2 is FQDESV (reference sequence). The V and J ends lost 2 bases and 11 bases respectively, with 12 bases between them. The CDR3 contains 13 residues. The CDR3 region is CASSLSSPGKLFF. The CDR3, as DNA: TGTGCCAGCAGCTTATCCTCGCCGGGGAAACTGTTTTTT.

CDR3 sequence: CASSLSAGGETQYF. CDR3 coding DNA: TGTGCCAGCAGCTTGTCGGCAGGGGGGGAGACCCAGTACTTC. V gene TRBV7-9 combines with J gene TRBJ2-5; TRBD1 is a possible D gene (7 bases). This CDR3 has 14 residues. V was pared by 3 bases and J by 5 bases, with 13 bases between. Per germline, CDR1 SEHNR and CDR2 FQNEAQ (reference sequence).

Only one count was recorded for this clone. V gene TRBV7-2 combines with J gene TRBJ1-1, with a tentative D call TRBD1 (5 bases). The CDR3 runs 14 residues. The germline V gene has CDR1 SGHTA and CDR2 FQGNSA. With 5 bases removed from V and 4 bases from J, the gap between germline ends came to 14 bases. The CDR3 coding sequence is TGTGCCAGCAGCGTGATGGGGGGTACCACTGAAGCTTTCTTT. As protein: CASSVMGGTTEAFF.